The 5 T cell receptor beta chains below come from one sample, sequenced in a study of T cell responses to AZD1222 COVID-19 vaccine. Libraries were prepared by immunoSEQ multiplex PCR; TCRdb keeps only in-frame clonotypes and omits some of them. The sample consists of 120,000 or so clones, 94% of them appearing once. The sample here was peripheral blood, taken 28 days after the second AZD1222 dose. The receptor set was obtained from an adult who received the AZD1222 COVID-19 vaccine.

The chain combines TRBV6-2 or TRBV6-3 with TRBJ2-7; D not resolved. The CDR3 has 11 residues. The V gene lost 6 bases and the J gene lost 3 bases, with 6 bases spanning the gap. Per the germline V gene, CDR1 is MNHEY and CDR2 is SVGEGT. The CDR3 bases are TGTGCCAGCAGATACAACTACGAGCAGTACTTC. Its translation is CASRYNYEQYF.

The chain combines TRBV7-9 with TRBJ2-6; D perhaps matches TRBD1 (5 bases). The germline CDR1 and CDR2 sequences are SEHNR and FQNEAQ (reference sequence). V lost 6 bases and J 5 bases, leaving 14 bases between the germline ends. This CDR3 has 15 amino acids. The DNA of the CDR3 is TGTGCCAGCAGTTCAGGGATACGTAGGGCCAACGTCCTGACTTTC. Its protein product is CASSSGIRRANVLTF.

This clone has more than one count but fewer than ten. The rearrangement uses TRBV5-1 and TRBJ1-5, with D unclear. V was cut by 2 bases and J by 2 bases, with 5 bases left in between. The CDR3 extends over 13 amino acids. CDR1 and CDR2 (germline): SGHRS, YFSETQ. The CDR3 DNA reads as TGCGCCAGCAGCTTTGAAGGCAATCAGCCCCAGCATTTT. Protein product: CASSFEGNQPQHF.

In nucleotides, the CDR3 is TGTGCCAGCAGCGTAGTCCTATGGGATGAGCAGTTCTTC. This encodes CASSVVLWDEQFF. This chain connects TRBV12-3 or TRBV12-4 to TRBJ2-1; the D is unclear. V dropped 6 bases and J dropped 8 bases, with 14 bases sitting between them. CDR3 length: 13 amino acids.

The chain is built from TRBV3-1 (or the pseudogene TRBV3-2) and TRBJ2-7; the D gene is possibly TRBD2 (6 bases). The V gene's germline CDR1 is LGHDT and CDR2 YNNKEL (reference sequence). Trimming stripped 4 bases from V and 6 bases from J, with 16 bases between. The CDR3 runs to 14 residues. The CDR3 nucleotides read TGTGCCAGCAGCCCCCTGCTGGGACTGGGCGAGCAGTACTTC. Amino acid sequence: CASSPLLGLGEQYF.